A single sample gave rise to the 14 T cell receptor beta chains below, sequenced in a study of T cells after yellow fever vaccination. MiXCR was run by TCRdb on the 5' RACE reads, yielding one entry per CDR3 protein. The sample lists some 350,000 distinct CDR3 sequences, approximately 4.2% occurring once. The input for sequencing was PBMCs, taken 5 days after the yellow fever booster vaccination. The source of these receptors is a man aged 18-30 years who received the YFV17D yellow fever vaccine.

This clonotype showed up just a few times. The chain recombines TRBV6-6 with TRBJ1-2; D perhaps matches TRBD1 (5 bases). Germline V gives CDR1 MNHNY, CDR2 SVGAGI (reference sequence). The CDR3 totals 13 residues. The V end lost 5 bases, the J end lost 3 bases, and 10 bases lay between the germline ends. The CDR3 protein is CASSTGADYGYTF. The CDR3 nucleotides are TGTGCCAGCAGTACCGGGGCAGACTATGGCTACACCTTC.

The rearrangement joins TRBV4-1 to TRBJ2-3; TRBD2 agrees at 8 bases. Germline V gene data show CDR1 as MGHRA and CDR2 as YSYEKL. The CDR3 contains 16 residues. Trimming at V came to 1 base and at J to 2 bases, leaving 5 bases not matched to a gene. CDR3 in DNA: TGCGCCAGCAGCCAAGCCGGGGGGGGGTTCACAGATACGCAGTATTTT. Protein product: CASSQAGGGFTDTQYF.

This clonotype showed up many times. The V gene is TRBV7-9, the J gene TRBJ2-1; D may be TRBD1 or TRBD2 (5 bases each). Trimming left V 6 bases short and J 4 bases short, with 16 bases between. In germline, CDR1 is SEHNR, CDR2 FQNEAQ (reference sequence). The CDR3 contains 15 residues. CDR3 sequence reads: CASSRGVLNYNEQFF. The CDR3 DNA follows: TGTGCCAGCAGTCGAGGGGTACTTAATTACAATGAGCAGTTCTTC.

The V call is TRBV20-1, the J call TRBJ1-5, with a weak D call TRBD1 (5 bases). Trimming took 6 bases from V and 5 from J, leaving 20 bases between them. CDR3 length equals 15 residues. Germline V gives CDR1 DFQATT, CDR2 SNEGSKA (reference sequence). The chain's CDR3 is CSAMRRVRGDQPQHF. In nucleotides, the CDR3 is TGCAGTGCAATGAGGAGGGTCCGGGGCGATCAGCCCCAGCATTTT.

This rearrangement joins TRBV12-3 or TRBV12-4 to TRBJ1-5; tentative D call: TRBD1 (6 bases). The V end lost 3 bases, the J end lost 12 bases, and 15 bases lay between the germline ends. This CDR3 has 13 residues. CDR3: CASSFRGGERQHF. The DNA for the CDR3 is TGTGCCAGCAGTTTTCGGGGGGGCGAGCGCCAGCATTTT.

Many counts were recorded for this clonotype. The rearrangement uses TRBV7-2 and TRBJ2-4, with D maybe TRBD2 (7 bases). V lost 6 bases, J lost 1 base, and 19 bases lay in between. Germline assignment: CDR1 SGHTA and CDR2 FQGNSA. This CDR3 is built from 17 residues. The CDR3 spells CASSSTLGGAAKNIQYF. The CDR3 DNA follows: TGTGCCAGCAGTTCGACCCTAGGGGGGGCGGCCAAAAACATTCAGTACTTC.

This clonotype was recorded many times. The rearrangement joins TRBV5-1 to TRBJ2-7; tentatively, D is TRBD1 (5 bases). CDR3 length: 14 amino acids. V lost 3 bases to trimming and J lost 2 bases, with 12 bases between them. The germline CDR1 and CDR2 sequences are SGHRS and YFSETQ. CDR3 in DNA: TGCGCCAGCAGCTCTCAGGCAGGGACCTACGAGCAGTACTTC. Translated: CASSSQAGTYEQYF. Combining the CDR3 with reference TRBV5-1 and TRBJ2-7 gives the whole variable domain KAGVTQTPRYLIKTRGQQVTLSCSPISGHRSVSWYQQTPGQGLQFLFEYFSETQRNKGNFPGRFSGRQFSNSRSEMNVSTLELGDSALYLCASSSQAGTYEQYFGPGTRLTVT.

J is TRBJ2-1 and V is TRBV4-2; TRBD2 is a possible D gene (5 bases). In germline, CDR1 is LGHNA, CDR2 YNFKEQ. Trimming left V 0 bases short and J 9 bases short, with 21 bases between. CDR3 length: 17 residues. CDR3 region: CASSQDPDSSGLGEQFF. Here the CDR3 DNA reads TGTGCCAGCAGCCAAGATCCGGACTCTTCAGGTCTCGGTGAGCAGTTCTTC.

In its sample, this clonotype was seen many times. V usage is TRBV7-9 and J usage is TRBJ1-2; no reliable D call. V was trimmed by 6 bases and J by 3 bases, leaving 8 bases between them. Germline-derived CDR1 and CDR2 are SEHNR and FQNEAQ (reference sequence). This CDR3 has 12 residues. The CDR3 nucleotides are TGTGCCAGCAGAACTGGGTACTATGGCTACACCTTC. Its protein product is CASRTGYYGYTF.

This clonotype was detected many times. This chain links TRBV4-2 with TRBJ2-7; D remains ambiguous. The CDR3 has 14 amino acids. Deletions cut 0 bases from V and 2 bases from J, with 8 bases between. Germline lookup yields CDR1 LGHNA and CDR2 YNFKEQ. The CDR3 region has the DNA TGTGCCAGCAGCCAAGAACTGAGAGCCTACGAGCAGTACTTC. Amino acid sequence: CASSQELRAYEQYF.

This clonotype was observed many times. J is TRBJ1-4 and V is TRBV9, with 10 bases aligning to TRBD1. The CDR3 runs to 15 residues. Germline CDR1 and CDR2: SGDLS and YYNGEE. After removal of 3 bases from V and 5 bases from J, the junction contained 4 bases not matched to a gene. The CDR3 DNA is TGTGCCAGCAGCGGACCGGGACAGGGGAATGAAAAACTGTTTTTT. It specifies CASSGPGQGNEKLFF.

This clonotype was observed a handful of times. V is TRBV29-1 and J is TRBJ1-5; D perhaps matches TRBD1 (5 bases). Germline CDR1 SQVTM, CDR2 ANQGSEA. This CDR3 is built from 13 residues. Trimming took off 6 bases at V and 0 bases at J, with 9 bases between the two ends. The chain's CDR3 is CSVRDASNQPQHF. The DNA for the CDR3 is TGCAGCGTACGGGACGCTAGCAATCAGCCCCAGCATTTT.

The chain has TRBV3-1 and TRBJ2-4; D ambiguous. CDR3 length equals 13 residues. Trimming removed 1 base at V and 3 bases at J, with 4 bases between. CDR1 LGHDT and CDR2 YNNKEL come from the germline V gene (reference sequence). The CDR3 spells CASSQGDKNIQYF. For the CDR3, the DNA is TGTGCCAGCAGCCAAGGCGACAAAAACATTCAGTACTTC.

This clonotype turned up a few times. The chain employs TRBV7-2 and TRBJ1-3; D is possibly TRBD1 (6 bases). Per germline, CDR1 SGHTA and CDR2 FQGNSA. Deletions cut 5 bases from V and 4 bases from J, with 15 bases between. The CDR3 extends over 15 amino acids. The CDR3 sequence: CASSPFGGSGNTIYF. CDR3 DNA sequence: TGTGCCAGCAGCCCTTTCGGGGGCTCGGGAAACACCATATATTTT.